These 23 T cell receptor beta chains came from one sample sequenced in a study of control samples from healthy donors and cancer patients. Sequencing was performed with immunoSEQ multiplex PCR; in TCRdb, only in-frame clones are kept and a portion is missing. The profile shows more than 150,000 clones, around 93% of them singletons. Sequencing used blood. These receptor sequences come from a man between 18 and 35 years old in good health.

Written as DNA, the CDR3 is TGTGCCAGTAGTACAGGGTTTAACTATGGCTACACCTTC. It specifies CASSTGFNYGYTF. V and J are TRBV19 and TRBJ1-2; D might be TRBD1 (5 bases). Germline V gene sequence: CDR1 LNHDA, CDR2 SQIVND (reference sequence). The CDR3 runs to 13 residues. Trimming shortened V by 4 bases and J by 1 base, and 7 bases separated the two germline ends.

The V call is TRBV10-2, the J call TRBJ1-5, with D unresolved. The V gene lost 10 bases and the J gene lost 7 bases, with 20 bases spanning the gap. The CDR3 covers 14 residues. Per germline, CDR1 WSHSY and CDR2 SAAADI. The chain's CDR3 is CATSLDVWSQPQHF. CDR3 DNA: TGCGCCACCTCCTTAGATGTCTGGAGCCAGCCCCAGCATTTT.

V usage is TRBV5-4 and J usage is TRBJ2-1; 7 bases map to TRBD2. This CDR3 is 17 amino acids long. Germline lookup yields CDR1 SGHNT and CDR2 YYREEE (reference sequence). The junction had 7 bases not matched to a gene; V was cut back by 0 bases and J by 1 base. The CDR3 DNA reads TGTGCCAGCAGCTTGGGGCATCCGGGGGGTTCCTACAATGAGCAGTTCTTC. It codes for CASSLGHPGGSYNEQFF.

The J gene is TRBJ2-5, the V gene TRBV18, with D perhaps matching TRBD1 (6 bases). The CDR3 contains 15 residues. Germline V CDR1 and CDR2: KGHSH, LQKENI. The germline V and J ends were trimmed by 6 bases and 3 bases, with 17 bases remaining between them. The CDR3 sequence: CASSPPGALKETQYF. The CDR3, as DNA: TGTGCCAGCTCCCCTCCAGGGGCCTTAAAAGAGACCCAGTACTTC.

CDR3 nucleotides: TGTGCCAGCAGCGTAGCCCCCGGGGATGGCTACACCTTC. Its protein is CASSVAPGDGYTF. The chain is built from TRBV9 and TRBJ1-2; no clear D. The CDR3 covers 13 residues. Trimming removed 0 bases from V and 6 bases from J, with 9 bases in between. From germline, CDR1 is SGDLS and CDR2 YYNGEE. Looking up the rest from reference TRBV9 and TRBJ1-2 gives the full variable domain: DSGVTQTPKHLITATGQRVTLRCSPRSGDLSVYWYQQSLDQGLQFLIQYYNGEERAKGNILERFSAQQFPDLHSELNLSSLELGDSALYFCASSVAPGDGYTFGSGTRLTVV.

In this sample, this clone turned up once. The chain combines TRBV2 with TRBJ1-3; perhaps TRBD1 as D (5 bases). Germline assignment: CDR1 SNHLY and CDR2 FYNNEI. The ends were cut back, 1 base at V and 0 bases at J, with 13 bases in the middle. The CDR3 is 17 amino acids. The CDR3: CASSEGWKGHSGNTIYF. The CDR3 nucleotides read TGTGCCAGCAGTGAAGGATGGAAGGGGCACTCTGGAAACACCATATATTTT.

The gene calls are TRBV2 and TRBJ1-3; the D is unclear. Germline V gene lookup returns CDR1 SNHLY and CDR2 FYNNEI. V dropped 5 bases and J dropped 7 bases, with 12 bases sitting between them. The CDR3 is made up of 13 amino acids. The chain's CDR3 is CASSSRSSNTIYF. In DNA form, the CDR3 reads TGTGCCAGCAGTTCCAGGAGTTCGAACACCATATATTTT.

The chain uses TRBV12-2 and TRBJ1-1; TRBD1 reflects the table's D call only, with no check against the DNA. TRBV12-2 is assigned pseudogene status. The CDR3 contains 14 residues. Here the CDR3 DNA reads TGTGCAAGTCGCTTCCCGACAGGGATTCGAGAAGCTTTCTTT. Translating it yields CASRFPTGIREAFF.

In DNA, the CDR3 is TGTGCCAGCAGCCAAAGGAGGACAGGGGGCGCAGATACGCAGTATTTT. It encodes CASSQRRTGGADTQYF. This sequence joins TRBV3-1 (or the pseudogene TRBV3-2) and TRBJ2-3; TRBD1 agrees at 11 bases. The CDR3 length is 16 residues. J gave up 4 bases and V 2 bases, and 5 bases lay outside the gene matches. CDR1 is LGHDT and CDR2 is YNNKEL in the germline V gene (reference sequence).

The chain is built from TRBV5-1 and TRBJ1-2; the D gene is possibly TRBD1 (5 bases). Germline-derived CDR1 and CDR2 are SGHRS and YFSETQ. The CDR3 contains 15 residues. Trimming cost V 4 bases and J 0 bases, with 13 bases left between them. As DNA, the CDR3 is TGCGCCAGCAGCCTTGGGGGGATATCTAACTATGGCTACACCTTC. Protein sequence: CASSLGGISNYGYTF.

This clone is a singleton in its sample. The chain links TRBV6-5 to TRBJ2-7; D might be TRBD1 or TRBD2, each matching 5 bases. V was pared by 2 bases and J by 2 bases, with 10 bases between. The V gene's germline CDR1 is MNHEY and CDR2 SVGAGI. The CDR3 length is 14 residues. The CDR3 region is CASSYRGPAYEQYF. DNA of the CDR3: TGTGCCAGCAGTTACCGGGGACCTGCCTACGAGCAGTACTTC.

The rearrangement uses TRBV5-1 and TRBJ2-6; D unclear. This CDR3 has 21 residues. Trimming took off 2 bases at V and 0 bases at J, with 24 bases between the two ends. Germline V gene sequence: CDR1 SGHRS, CDR2 YFSETQ. CDR3 DNA sequence: TGCGCCAGCAGCTTCCATTTGGATACCGGCCTGCCAAACTCTGGGGCCAACGTCCTGACTTTC. Translating it yields CASSFHLDTGLPNSGANVLTF.

The chain's CDR3 is CASSLRGGRGEKLFF. CDR3 DNA sequence: TGTGCCAGCAGCCTTCGAGGGGGAAGAGGTGAAAAACTGTTTTTT. The V and J genes are TRBV9 and TRBJ1-4, with D maybe TRBD1 (6 bases). Germline CDR1 is SGDLS and CDR2 is YYNGEE. Trimming took off 4 bases at V and 7 bases at J, with 17 bases between the two ends. The CDR3 contains 15 residues.

The CDR3 here is CASSATGQRNEKLFF. CDR3 in DNA: TGTGCCAGCAGTGCAACGGGACAGCGCAATGAAAAACTGTTTTTT. The chain links TRBV25-1 to TRBJ1-4; TRBD1 matches at 7 bases. V gave up 4 bases and J gave up 5 bases; unmatched junction bases: 7. Germline CDR1 and CDR2: MGHDK and SYGVNS. The CDR3 is 15 residues long.

This clone was detected once. The chain has TRBV2 and TRBJ1-2, with 7 bases matching TRBD1. Germline-derived CDR1 and CDR2 are SNHLY and FYNNEI. V trimming: 5 bases; J trimming: 3 bases; junction bases outside the gene matches: 6. The CDR3 consists of 14 residues. Here the CDR3 reads CASSYGTADYGYTF. CDR3 sequence (DNA): TGTGCCAGCAGTTACGGGACAGCGGACTATGGCTACACCTTC.

The rearrangement joins TRBV2 to TRBJ1-1, with 8 bases matching TRBD1. V gave up 7 bases and J gave up 8 bases; unmatched junction bases: 12. Germline loops: CDR1 SNHLY, CDR2 FYNNEI. The CDR3 length is 14 residues. The CDR3 is CASKPRDRSPEAFF. The CDR3 nucleotides read TGTGCCAGCAAGCCGCGGGACAGGAGTCCCGAAGCTTTCTTT.

This rearrangement joins TRBV4-1 to TRBJ1-1; TRBD1 is a possible D gene (5 bases). Germline V lookup: CDR1 MGHRA, CDR2 YSYEKL. Between the trimmed V and J ends, which lost 4 bases and 0 bases, there was a span of 15 bases. The CDR3 consists of 16 residues. In DNA form, the CDR3 reads TGCGCCAGCAGCCGGGACGGATTTGGGATGAACACTGAAGCTTTCTTT. Amino acid sequence: CASSRDGFGMNTEAFF.

The chain couples TRBV19 to TRBJ1-4; D is possibly TRBD1 (5 bases). The V gene lost 3 bases and the J gene lost 7 bases, with 15 bases spanning the gap. Germline assignment: CDR1 LNHDA and CDR2 SQIVND (reference sequence). CDR3 length equals 15 residues. DNA for the CDR3: TGTGCCAGTAGTATCGGGGGGGGACCGGCTGAAAAACTGTTTTTT. The encoded protein is CASSIGGGPAEKLFF.

This clone was recorded once. The chain employs TRBV6-2 or TRBV6-3 and TRBJ2-7; no clear D gene. Germline values: CDR1 MNHEY, CDR2 SVGEGT. Trimming pared 5 bases from V and 2 bases from J, leaving 13 bases between. The CDR3 spans 14 residues. Here the CDR3 DNA reads TGTGCCAGCAGTCACCCCGGTAGCACCTACGAGCAGTACTTC. It codes for CASSHPGSTYEQYF.

The rearrangement uses TRBV5-1 and TRBJ2-2, with D possibly TRBD2 on 5 matching bases. CDR1 SGHRS and CDR2 YFSETQ come from the germline V gene. Trimming stripped 7 bases from V and 5 bases from J, with 15 bases between. The CDR3 is 14 amino acids. The CDR3 is CASDREGRTGELFF. The CDR3 bases are TGCGCCAGCGACCGGGAAGGGCGTACCGGGGAGCTGTTTTTT.

The rearrangement joins TRBV28 to TRBJ2-2; D unclear. Trimming shortened V by 6 bases and J by 5 bases, and 10 bases separated the two germline ends. The CDR3 has 13 residues. The germline CDR1 and CDR2 sequences are MDHEN and SYDVKM. The CDR3 here is CASSNTKTGELFF. The CDR3 DNA follows: TGTGCCAGCAGCAACACTAAGACCGGGGAGCTGTTTTTT.

The rearrangement links TRBV6-5 to TRBJ1-3; unclear D gene. The length of the CDR3 is 12 residues. V was cut by 6 bases and J by 4 bases, with 7 bases left in between. Germline V gene sequence: CDR1 MNHEY, CDR2 SVGAGI. The CDR3 sequence: CASRPRGNTIYF. CDR3 nucleotides: TGTGCCAGCAGGCCGCGAGGAAACACCATATATTTT.

The chain links TRBV5-5 to TRBJ2-1, with TRBD2 identical over 8 bases. The CDR3 loop spans 15 amino acids. Germline CDR1 and CDR2: SGHKS and YYEKEE (reference sequence). The trim removed 0 bases at V and 7 bases at J, leaving 6 bases unmatched. In DNA form, the CDR3 reads TGTGCCAGCAGCTTGGCGGGGGGGCCGGGGAATGAGCAGTTCTTC. Encoded protein: CASSLAGGPGNEQFF.